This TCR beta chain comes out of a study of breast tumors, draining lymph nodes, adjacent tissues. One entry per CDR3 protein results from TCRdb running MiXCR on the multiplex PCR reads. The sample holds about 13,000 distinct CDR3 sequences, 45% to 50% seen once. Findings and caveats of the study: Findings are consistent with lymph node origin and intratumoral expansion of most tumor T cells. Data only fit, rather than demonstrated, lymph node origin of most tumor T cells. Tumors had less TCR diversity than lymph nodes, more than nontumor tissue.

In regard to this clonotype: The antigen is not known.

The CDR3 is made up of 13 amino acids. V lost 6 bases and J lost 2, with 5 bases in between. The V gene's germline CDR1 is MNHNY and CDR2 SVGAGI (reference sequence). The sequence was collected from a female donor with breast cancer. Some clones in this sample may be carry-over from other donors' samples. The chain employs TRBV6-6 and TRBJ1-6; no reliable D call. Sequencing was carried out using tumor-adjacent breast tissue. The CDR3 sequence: CASRTTYNSPLHF. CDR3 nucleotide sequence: TGTGCCAGCAGGACAACCTATAATTCACCCCTCCACTTT.